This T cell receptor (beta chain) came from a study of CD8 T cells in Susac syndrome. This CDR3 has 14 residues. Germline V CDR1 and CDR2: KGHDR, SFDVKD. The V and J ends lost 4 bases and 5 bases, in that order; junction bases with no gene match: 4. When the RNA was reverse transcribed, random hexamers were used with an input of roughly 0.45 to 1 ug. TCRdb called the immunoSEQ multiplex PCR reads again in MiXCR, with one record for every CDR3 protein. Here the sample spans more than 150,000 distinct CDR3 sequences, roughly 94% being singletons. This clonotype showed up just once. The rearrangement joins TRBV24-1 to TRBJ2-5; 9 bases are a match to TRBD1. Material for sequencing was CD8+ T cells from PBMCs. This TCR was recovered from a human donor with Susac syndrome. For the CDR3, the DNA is TGTGCCACCAGTGACGGACAGGGGTGGGAGACCCAGTACTTC. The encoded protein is CATSDGQGWETQYF.